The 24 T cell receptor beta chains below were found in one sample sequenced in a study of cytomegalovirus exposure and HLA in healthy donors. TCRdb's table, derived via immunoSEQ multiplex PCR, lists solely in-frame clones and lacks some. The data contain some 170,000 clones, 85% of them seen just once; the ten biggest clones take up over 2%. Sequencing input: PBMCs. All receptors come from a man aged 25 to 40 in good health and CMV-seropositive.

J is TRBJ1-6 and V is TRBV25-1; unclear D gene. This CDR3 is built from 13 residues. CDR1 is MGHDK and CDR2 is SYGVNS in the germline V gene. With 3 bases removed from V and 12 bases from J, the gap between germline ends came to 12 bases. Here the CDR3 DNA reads TGTGCCAGCAGTGATAACCTGGAGGGACCCCTCCACTTT. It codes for CASSDNLEGPLHF.

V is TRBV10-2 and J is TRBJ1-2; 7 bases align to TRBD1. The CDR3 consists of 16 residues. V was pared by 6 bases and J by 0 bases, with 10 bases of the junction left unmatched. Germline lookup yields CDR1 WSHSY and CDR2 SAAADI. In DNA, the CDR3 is TGCGCCAGCAGCGGGGTTGGGACAGAACCTAACTATGGCTACACCTTC. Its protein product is CASSGVGTEPNYGYTF.

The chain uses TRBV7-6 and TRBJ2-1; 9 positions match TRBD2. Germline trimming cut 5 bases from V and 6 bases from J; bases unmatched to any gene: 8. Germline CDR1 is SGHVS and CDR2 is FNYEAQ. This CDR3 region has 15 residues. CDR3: CASSPGTSPLNEQFF. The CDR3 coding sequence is TGTGCCAGCAGCCCGGGGACTAGCCCCCTCAATGAGCAGTTCTTC.

The CDR3 bases are TGTGCCACCAGCAGTACCAAGGGGACTACCCGCACAGATACGCAGTATTTT. Translation gives CATSSTKGTTRTDTQYF. V gene TRBV15 combines with J gene TRBJ2-3, with 7 bases lining up with TRBD2. The CDR3 runs 17 residues. Germline CDR1 LNHNV, CDR2 YYDKDF (reference sequence). After removal of 3 bases from V and 1 base from J, the junction contained 10 bases not matched to a gene.

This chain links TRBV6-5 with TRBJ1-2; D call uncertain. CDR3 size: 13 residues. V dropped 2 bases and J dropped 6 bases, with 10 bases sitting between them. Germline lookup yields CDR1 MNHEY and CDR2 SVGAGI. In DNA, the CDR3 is TGTGCCAGCAGTTACCGGGTTTCGGATGGCTACACCTTC. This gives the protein CASSYRVSDGYTF.

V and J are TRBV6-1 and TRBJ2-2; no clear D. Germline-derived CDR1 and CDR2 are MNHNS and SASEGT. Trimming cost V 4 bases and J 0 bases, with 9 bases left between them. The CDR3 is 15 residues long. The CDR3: CASSATVTNTGELFF. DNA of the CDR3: TGTGCCAGCAGTGCTACTGTTACGAACACCGGGGAGCTGTTTTTT.

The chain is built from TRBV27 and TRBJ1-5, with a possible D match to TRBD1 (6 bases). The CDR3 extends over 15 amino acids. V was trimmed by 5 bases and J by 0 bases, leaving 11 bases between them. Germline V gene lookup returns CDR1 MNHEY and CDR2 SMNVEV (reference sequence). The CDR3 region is CASSPQGYSNQPQHF. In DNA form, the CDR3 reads TGTGCCAGCAGTCCACAGGGATATAGCAATCAGCCCCAGCATTTT.

The CDR3: CASSLIQGTVGSPLHF. The CDR3 bases are TGCGCCAGCAGCTTGATACAGGGGACAGTTGGATCACCCCTCCACTTT. V gene TRBV5-1 combines with J gene TRBJ1-6; 7 nucleotides align to TRBD1. CDR1 SGHRS and CDR2 YFSETQ come from the germline V gene. The V gene end was trimmed by 1 base and the J gene end by 10 bases; junction bases not matched to a gene: 11. There are 16 residues in the CDR3. The full variable domain, in which reference TRBV5-1 and TRBJ1-6 provide the parts outside the CDR3, is KAGVTQTPRYLIKTRGQQVTLSCSPISGHRSVSWYQQTPGQGLQFLFEYFSETQRNKGNFPGRFSGRQFSNSRSEMNVSTLELGDSALYLCASSLIQGTVGSPLHFGNGTRLTVT.

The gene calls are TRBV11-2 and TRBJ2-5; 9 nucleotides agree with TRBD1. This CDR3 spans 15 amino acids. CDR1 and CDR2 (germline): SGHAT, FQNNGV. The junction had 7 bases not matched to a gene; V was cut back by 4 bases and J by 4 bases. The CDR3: CASSYRTGVRETQYF. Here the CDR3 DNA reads TGTGCCAGCAGCTACCGGACAGGGGTTAGAGAGACCCAGTACTTC.

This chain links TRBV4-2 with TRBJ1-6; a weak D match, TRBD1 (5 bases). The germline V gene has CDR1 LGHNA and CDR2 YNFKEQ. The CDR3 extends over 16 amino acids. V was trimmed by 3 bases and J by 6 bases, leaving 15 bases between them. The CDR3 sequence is CASSHPQVSGNSPLHF. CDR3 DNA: TGTGCCAGCAGCCACCCACAGGTGTCGGGTAATTCACCCCTCCACTTT.

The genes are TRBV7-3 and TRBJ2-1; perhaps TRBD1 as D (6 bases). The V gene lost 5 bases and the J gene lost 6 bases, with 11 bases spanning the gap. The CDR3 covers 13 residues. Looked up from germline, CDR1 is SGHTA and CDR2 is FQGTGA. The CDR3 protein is CASSRRGTNEQFF. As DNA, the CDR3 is TGTGCCAGCAGCCGTAGGGGGACCAATGAGCAGTTCTTC.

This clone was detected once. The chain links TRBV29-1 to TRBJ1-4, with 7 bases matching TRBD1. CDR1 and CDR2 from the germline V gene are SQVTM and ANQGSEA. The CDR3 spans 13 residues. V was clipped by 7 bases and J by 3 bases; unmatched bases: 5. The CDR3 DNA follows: TGCAGCGCTACGACAGGGCCTAATGAAAAACTGTTTTTT. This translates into CSATTGPNEKLFF.

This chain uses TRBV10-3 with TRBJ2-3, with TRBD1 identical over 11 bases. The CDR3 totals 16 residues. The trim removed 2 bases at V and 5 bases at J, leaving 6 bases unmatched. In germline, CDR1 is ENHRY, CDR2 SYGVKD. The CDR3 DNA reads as TGTGCCATCAGTGAGGTCCCCGGGACAGGGGGAGATACGCAGTATTTT. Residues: CAISEVPGTGGDTQYF.

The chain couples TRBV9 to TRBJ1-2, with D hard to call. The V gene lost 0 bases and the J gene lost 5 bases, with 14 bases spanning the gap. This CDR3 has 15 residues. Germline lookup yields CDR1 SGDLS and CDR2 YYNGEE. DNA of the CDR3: TGTGCCAGCAGCGTAGAGGCGCACCGGGAGTATGGCTACACCTTC. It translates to CASSVEAHREYGYTF.

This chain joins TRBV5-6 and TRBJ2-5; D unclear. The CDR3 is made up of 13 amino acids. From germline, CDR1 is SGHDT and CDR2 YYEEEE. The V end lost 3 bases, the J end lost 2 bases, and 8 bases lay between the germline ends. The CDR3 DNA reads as TGTGCCAGCAGCTACACAAAGCAAGAGACCCAGTACTTC. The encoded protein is CASSYTKQETQYF.

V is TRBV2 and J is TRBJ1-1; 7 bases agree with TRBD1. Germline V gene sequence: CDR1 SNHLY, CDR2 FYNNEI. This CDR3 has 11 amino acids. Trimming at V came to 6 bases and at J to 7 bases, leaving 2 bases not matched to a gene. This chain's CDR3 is CASRRDSEAFF. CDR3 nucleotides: TGTGCCAGCAGGAGGGACAGTGAAGCTTTCTTT.

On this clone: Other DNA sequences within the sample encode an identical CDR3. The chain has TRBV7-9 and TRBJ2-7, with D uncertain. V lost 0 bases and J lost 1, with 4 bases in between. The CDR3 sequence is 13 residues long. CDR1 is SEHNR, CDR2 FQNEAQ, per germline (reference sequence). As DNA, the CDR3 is TGTGCCAGCAGCTTAGCCCTTTCCTACGAGCAGTACTTC. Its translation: CASSLALSYEQYF.

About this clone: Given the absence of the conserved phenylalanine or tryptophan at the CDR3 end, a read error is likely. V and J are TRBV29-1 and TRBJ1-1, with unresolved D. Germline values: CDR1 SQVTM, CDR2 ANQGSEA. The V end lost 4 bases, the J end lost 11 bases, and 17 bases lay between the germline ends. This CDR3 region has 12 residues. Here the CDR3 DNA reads TGCAGCGTTGGGTATTCGGCGCTGAGGGCTTTCTCT. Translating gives CSVGYSALRAFS.

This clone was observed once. CDR3 in amino acids: CATEKIGTRNEKLFF. DNA of the CDR3: TGTGCCACCGAGAAAATAGGGACAAGAAATGAAAAACTGTTTTTT. The V gene is TRBV2, the J gene TRBJ1-4; a weak D match, TRBD1 (6 bases). CDR3 length equals 15 residues. Germline V gives CDR1 SNHLY, CDR2 FYNNEI. Trimming pared 10 bases from V and 5 bases from J, leaving 20 bases between.

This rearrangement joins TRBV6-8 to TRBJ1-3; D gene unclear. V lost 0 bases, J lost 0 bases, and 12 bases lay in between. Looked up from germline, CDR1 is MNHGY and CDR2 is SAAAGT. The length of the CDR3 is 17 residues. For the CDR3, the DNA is TGTGCCAGCAGTTACTCTAAGAGACTGAGCTCTGGAAACACCATATATTTT. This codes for CASSYSKRLSSGNTIYF.

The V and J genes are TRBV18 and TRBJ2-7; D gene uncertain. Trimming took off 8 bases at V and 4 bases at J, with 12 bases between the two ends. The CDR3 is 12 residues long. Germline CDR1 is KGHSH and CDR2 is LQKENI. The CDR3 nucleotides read TGTGCCAGCACCACCGGAGCGTACGAGCAGTACTTC. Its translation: CASTTGAYEQYF.

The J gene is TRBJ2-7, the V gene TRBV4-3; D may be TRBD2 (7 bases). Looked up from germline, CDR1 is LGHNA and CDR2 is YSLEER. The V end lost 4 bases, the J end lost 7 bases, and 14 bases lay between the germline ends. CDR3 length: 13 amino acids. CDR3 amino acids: CASSRGGAGEQYF. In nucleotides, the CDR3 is TGCGCCAGCAGCCGGGGGGGGGCGGGGGAGCAGTACTTC.

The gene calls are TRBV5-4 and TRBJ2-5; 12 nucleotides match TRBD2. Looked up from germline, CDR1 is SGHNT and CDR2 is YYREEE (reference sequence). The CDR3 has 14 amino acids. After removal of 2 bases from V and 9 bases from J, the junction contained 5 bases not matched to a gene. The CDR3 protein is CASSFLAGGSAQYF. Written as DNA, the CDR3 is TGTGCCAGCAGCTTCCTAGCGGGGGGGTCGGCCCAGTACTTC.

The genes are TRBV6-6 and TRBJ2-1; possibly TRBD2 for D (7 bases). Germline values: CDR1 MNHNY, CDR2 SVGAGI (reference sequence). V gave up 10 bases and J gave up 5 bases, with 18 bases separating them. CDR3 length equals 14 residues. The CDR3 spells CATIGGALDNEQFF. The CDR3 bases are TGTGCCACTATTGGGGGGGCCCTCGACAATGAGCAGTTCTTC.